This TCR beta chain was observed in a study of blood T cell repertoires in COVID-19. About the study: The United States, Italy and Spain supplied acute and convalescent COVID-19 samples. Nucleic acid was either cDNA or gDNA, and it came from T cells, B-cell-depleted T cells, or PBMCs.

V gave up 6 bases and J gave up 5 bases, with 11 bases separating them. The CDR3 totals 14 residues. Germline CDR1 is MNHEY and CDR2 is SVGAGI. How the authors handled the data: Amplification of reference gene primers was used by the study to estimate nucleated cell counts. The repertoire was sequenced with immunoSEQ multiplex PCR; TCRdb's copy has only in-frame clones and lacks some. From that table come the V and J calls and clone size; the DNA was used to work out D and trimming. The top ten clones hold more than 15% of a sample with around 93,000 clones, over 80% of them seen once. The TCR comes from a man at least 80 years old with acute or convalescent COVID-19. Sequenced material: peripheral blood. The V and J genes are TRBV6-5 and TRBJ1-6, with no clear D. CDR3 protein: CASSLERDNSPLHF. In DNA form, the CDR3 reads TGTGCCAGCAGCCTGGAGAGGGATAATTCACCCCTCCACTTT.